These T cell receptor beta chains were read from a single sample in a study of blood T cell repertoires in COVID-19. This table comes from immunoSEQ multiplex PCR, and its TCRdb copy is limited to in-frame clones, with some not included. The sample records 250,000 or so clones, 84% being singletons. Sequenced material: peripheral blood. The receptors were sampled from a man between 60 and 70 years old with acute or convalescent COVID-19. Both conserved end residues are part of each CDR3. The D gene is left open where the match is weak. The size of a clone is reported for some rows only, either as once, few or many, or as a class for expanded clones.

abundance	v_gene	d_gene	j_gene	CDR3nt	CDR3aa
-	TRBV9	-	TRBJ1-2	TGTGCCAGCAGCGTGAGGGGGACCTTTAACTATGGCTACACCTTC	CASSVRGTFNYGYTF
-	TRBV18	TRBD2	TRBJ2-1	TGTGCCAGCTCACCACGGATGGGAGGGTCCCATGAGCAGTTCTTC	CASSPRMGGSHEQFF
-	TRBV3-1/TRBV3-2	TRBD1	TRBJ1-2	TGTGCCAGCAGCCTAACGGACAGGGCCCAGAACTATGGCTACACCTTC	CASSLTDRAQNYGYTF
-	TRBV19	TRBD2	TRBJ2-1	TGTGCCAGTAGTATAGGTCCTAGCGGGGGCGAGCAGTTCTTC	CASSIGPSGGEQFF
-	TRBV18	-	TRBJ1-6	TGTGCCAGCTCACCGGAGGACAGCCGTGGTGCACCCCTCCACTTT	CASSPEDSRGAPLHF
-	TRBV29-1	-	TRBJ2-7	TGCAGCGTTTCCGGGAATGGCTACGAGCAGTACTTC	CSVSGNGYEQYF
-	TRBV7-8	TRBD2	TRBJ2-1	TGTGCCAGCAGCTTAAATAGCGGGGGGAAGTTCTTC	CASSLNSGGKFF
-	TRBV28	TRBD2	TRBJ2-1	TGTGCCAGCAGGGGGACTAGCGGGACTCAAACTTTCTACAATGAGCAGTTCTTC	CASRGTSGTQTFYNEQFF
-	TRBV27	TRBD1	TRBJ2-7	TGTGCCAGCAGTTTATCGATCCGGGACAGTTCCTACGAGCAGTACTTC	CASSLSIRDSSYEQYF
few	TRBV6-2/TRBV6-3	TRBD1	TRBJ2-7	TGTGCCAGCAGCCGACAGGGGGGCGAGCAGTACTTC	CASSRQGGEQYF
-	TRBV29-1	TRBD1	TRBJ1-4	TGCAGCGTTGTGGACAGGCAGAATGGCCGAAAACTGTTTTTT	CSVVDRQNGRKLFF
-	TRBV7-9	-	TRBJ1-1	TGTGCCAGCAGCCAGAGGGTGTTGAACACTGAAGCTTTCTTT	CASSQRVLNTEAFF
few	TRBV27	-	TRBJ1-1	TGTGCCAGCAGTTTACGGGAGAACACTGAAGCTTTCTTT	CASSLRENTEAFF
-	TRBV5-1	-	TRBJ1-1	TGCGCCAGCAGCTCAGCAATGGTGAAGGGGGCTGAAGCTTTCTTT	CASSSAMVKGAEAFF
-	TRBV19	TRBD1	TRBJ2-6	TGTGCCAGTAGTAACCCCGGGACAGGGGCTGGGGCCAACGTCCTGACTTTC	CASSNPGTGAGANVLTF
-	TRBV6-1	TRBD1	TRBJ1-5	TGTGCCAGCAGCGTGGGGACAGGGTTTCGGTCCCAGCATTTT	CASSVGTGFRSQHF
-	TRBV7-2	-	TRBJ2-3	TGTGCCAGCAGCTTAGGAGGCGGGCGCCGGCGGCACACAGATACGCAGTATTTT	CASSLGGGRRRHTDTQYF
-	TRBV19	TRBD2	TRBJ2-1	TGTGCCAGTGTAAGGACTAGCGGGAGCTATGAGCAGTTCTTC	CASVRTSGSYEQFF
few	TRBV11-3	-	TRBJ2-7	TGTGCCAGCACCAACTCCTGCAGGGGAAGCTCCTACGAGCAGTACTTC	CASTNSCRGSSYEQYF
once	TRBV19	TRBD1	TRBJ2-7	TGTGCCAGTAGTCTTCCACCCGGGACAGGGGGGTACGAGCAGTACTTC	CASSLPPGTGGYEQYF
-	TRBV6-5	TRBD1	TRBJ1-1	TGTGCCAGCAGCCTAGACAGGGGCATTAACACTGAAGCTTTCTTT	CASSLDRGINTEAFF
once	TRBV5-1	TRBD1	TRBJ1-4	TGCGCCAGCAGCGCGGACAGGGTGCGAGAAAAACTGTTTTTT	CASSADRVREKLFF
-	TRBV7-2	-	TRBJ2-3	TGTGCCAGCAGCATTTCCCCAGCGAGCGGGAGCACAGATACGCAGTATTTT	CASSISPASGSTDTQYF
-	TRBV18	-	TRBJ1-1	TGTGCCAGCTCACCACGGGGGGATGGAGCTTTCTTT	CASSPRGDGAFF
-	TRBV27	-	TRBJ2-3	TGTGCCAGCAGTGGCCGGGACAACATCAACACAGATACGCAGTATTTT	CASSGRDNINTDTQYF
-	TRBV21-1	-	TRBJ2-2	TGTGCCAGCAGCAAAGCCCTGTGGGGGTGGGACAGGGTGAACACCGGGGAGCTGTTTTTT	CASSKALWGWDRVNTGELFF
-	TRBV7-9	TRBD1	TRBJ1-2	TGTGCCAGCAGCGGGGACAGTTCCTTGGGTGGCTACACCTTC	CASSGDSSLGGYTF
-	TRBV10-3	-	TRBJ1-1	TGTGCCATCAGCCTTGACAGTCGGACTGAAGCTTTCTTT	CAISLDSRTEAFF
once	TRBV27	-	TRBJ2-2	TGTGCCAGCAGAAGGACAGTAACCGGGGAGCTGTTTTTT	CASRRTVTGELFF
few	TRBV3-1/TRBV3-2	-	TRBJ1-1	TGTGCCAGTAATCAGGGTAAGGGTTCCACTGAAGCTTTCTTT	CASNQGKGSTEAFF
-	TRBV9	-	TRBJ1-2	TGTGCCAGCACCTCACCGGGTTTCTGGGGCAACTATGGCTACACCTTC	CASTSPGFWGNYGYTF
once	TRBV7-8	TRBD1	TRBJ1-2	TGTGCCAGCAGCTTCTCCGGGACAGGAAAATTCTATGGCTACACCTTC	CASSFSGTGKFYGYTF
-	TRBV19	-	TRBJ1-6	TGTGCCAGTAAGGTCAGGGGAAATTCACCCCTCCACTTT	CASKVRGNSPLHF
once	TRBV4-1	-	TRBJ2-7	TGCGCCAGCAGCCAAGGGGCGCACCAGTCCGAGCAGTACTTC	CASSQGAHQSEQYF
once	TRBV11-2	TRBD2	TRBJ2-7	TGTGCCAGCAGCCCCGAAGGACTAGCGGGAACCTACGAGCAGTACTTC	CASSPEGLAGTYEQYF
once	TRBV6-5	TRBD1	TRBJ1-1	TGTGCCAGCAGCTGGACAGGGAACACTGAAGCTTTCTTT	CASSWTGNTEAFF
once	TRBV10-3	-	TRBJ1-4	TGTGCCATCGGCGGAGGAAGTGAAAAACTGTTTTTT	CAIGGGSEKLFF
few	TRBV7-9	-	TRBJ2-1	TGTGCCAGCAGCATCGACAGCGTCGTTAAGGAGCAGTTCTTC	CASSIDSVVKEQFF
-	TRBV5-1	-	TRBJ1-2	TGCGCCAGCAGCATAACCCAGGGAGGGGGCTATGGCTACACCTTC	CASSITQGGGYGYTF
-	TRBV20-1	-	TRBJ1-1	TGCAGTGCTAGTCCTGGTTCGGGCACTGAAGCTTTCTTT	CSASPGSGTEAFF
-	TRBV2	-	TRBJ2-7	TGTGCCAGCCAAGCCGGGAACAGGGTCTCCTACGAGCAGTACTTC	CASQAGNRVSYEQYF
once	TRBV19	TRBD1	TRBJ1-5	TGTGCCAGTAGTATGCCCCGGACAGGGAATCAGCCCCAGCATTTT	CASSMPRTGNQPQHF
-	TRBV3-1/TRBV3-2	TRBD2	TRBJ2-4	TGTGCCAGCAGCGAGCAGACTAGCGGGAGGGCCTCTTCCAAAAACATTCAGTACTTC	CASSEQTSGRASSKNIQYF
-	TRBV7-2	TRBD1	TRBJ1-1	TGTGCCAGCAGCTTACTACAGGGGTACACTGAAGCTTTCTTT	CASSLLQGYTEAFF
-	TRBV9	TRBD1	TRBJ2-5	TGTGCCAGCAGCGCCCGGGACAGCCTCCAAGAGACCCAGTACTTC	CASSARDSLQETQYF
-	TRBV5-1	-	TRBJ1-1	TGCGCCAGCCACGGGGGTAGTTTGAACACTGAAGCTTTCTTT	CASHGGSLNTEAFF
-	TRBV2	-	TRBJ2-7	TGTGCCACCGCACCTAACGGGAACCCCTACGAGCAGTACTTC	CATAPNGNPYEQYF
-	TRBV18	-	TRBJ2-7	TGTGCCAGCTCACCACCTTGGCAGAACTACGAGCAGTACTTC	CASSPPWQNYEQYF
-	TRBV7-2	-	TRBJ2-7	TGTGCCAGCAGCTTTTCCAGGGCCTACGAGCAGTACTTC	CASSFSRAYEQYF